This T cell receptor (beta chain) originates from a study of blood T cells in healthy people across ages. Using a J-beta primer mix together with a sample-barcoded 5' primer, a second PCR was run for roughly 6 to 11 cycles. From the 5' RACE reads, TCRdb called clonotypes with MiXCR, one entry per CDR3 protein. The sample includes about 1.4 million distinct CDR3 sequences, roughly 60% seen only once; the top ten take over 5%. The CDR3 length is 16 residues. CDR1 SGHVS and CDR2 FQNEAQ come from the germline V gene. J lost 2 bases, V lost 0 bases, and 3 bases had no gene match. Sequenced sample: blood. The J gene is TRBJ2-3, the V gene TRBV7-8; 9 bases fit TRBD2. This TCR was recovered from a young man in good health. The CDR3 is CASSLASGGNTDTQYF. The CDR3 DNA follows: TGTGCCAGCAGCTTAGCGAGCGGGGGGAACACAGATACGCAGTATTTT.